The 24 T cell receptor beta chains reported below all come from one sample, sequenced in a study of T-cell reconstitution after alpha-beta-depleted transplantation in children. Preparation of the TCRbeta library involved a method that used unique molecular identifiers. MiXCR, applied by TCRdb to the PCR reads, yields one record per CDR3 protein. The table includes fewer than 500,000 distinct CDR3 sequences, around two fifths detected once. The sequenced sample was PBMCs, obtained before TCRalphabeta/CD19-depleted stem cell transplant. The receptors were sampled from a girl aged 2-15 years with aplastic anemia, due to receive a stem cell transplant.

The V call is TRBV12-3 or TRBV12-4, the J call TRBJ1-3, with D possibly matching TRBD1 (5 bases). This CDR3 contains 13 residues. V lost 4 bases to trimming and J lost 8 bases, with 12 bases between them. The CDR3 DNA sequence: TGTGCCAGCAGTTCGGACATAATTGACACCATATATTTT. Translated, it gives CASSSDIIDTIYF.

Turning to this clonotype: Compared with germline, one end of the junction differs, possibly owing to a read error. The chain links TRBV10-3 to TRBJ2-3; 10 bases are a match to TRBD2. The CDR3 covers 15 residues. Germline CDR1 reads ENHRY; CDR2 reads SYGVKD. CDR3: CAIGDSGGASDTQCF. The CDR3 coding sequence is TGTGCCATCGGGGACAGCGGGGGGGCCTCAGATACGCAGTGTTTT.

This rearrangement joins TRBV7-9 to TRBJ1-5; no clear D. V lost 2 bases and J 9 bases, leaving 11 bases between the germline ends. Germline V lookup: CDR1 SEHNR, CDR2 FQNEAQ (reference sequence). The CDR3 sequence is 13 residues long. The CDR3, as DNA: TGTGCCAGCAGCTTAACCTCCGGCCCGCCCCAGCATTTT. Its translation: CASSLTSGPPQHF.

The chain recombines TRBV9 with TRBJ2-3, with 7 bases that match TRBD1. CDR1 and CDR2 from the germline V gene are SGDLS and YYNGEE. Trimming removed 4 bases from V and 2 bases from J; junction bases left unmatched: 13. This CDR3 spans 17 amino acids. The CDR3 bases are TGTGCCAGCAGCCACTTAACCCACAGGGGACCCACAGATACGCAGTATTTT. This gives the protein CASSHLTHRGPTDTQYF.

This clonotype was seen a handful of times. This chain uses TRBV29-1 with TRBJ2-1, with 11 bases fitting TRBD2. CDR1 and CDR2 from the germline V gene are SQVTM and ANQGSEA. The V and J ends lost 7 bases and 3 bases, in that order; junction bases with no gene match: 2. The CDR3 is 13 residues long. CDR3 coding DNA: TGCAGCGCTGGGACTAGCGGCTACAATGAGCAGTTCTTC. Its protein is CSAGTSGYNEQFF.

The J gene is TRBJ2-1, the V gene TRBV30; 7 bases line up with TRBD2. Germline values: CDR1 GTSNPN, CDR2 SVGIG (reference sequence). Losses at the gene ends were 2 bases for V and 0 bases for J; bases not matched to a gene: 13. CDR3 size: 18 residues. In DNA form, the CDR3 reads TGTGCCTGGAGTCGCGGGGGAGCCAGGAGAATCTCCTACAATGAGCAGTTCTTC. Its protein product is CAWSRGGARRISYNEQFF. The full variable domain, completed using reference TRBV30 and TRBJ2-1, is SQTIHQWPATLVQPVGSPLSLECTVEGTSNPNLYWYRQAAGRGLQLLFYSVGIGQISSEVPQNLSASRPQDRQFILSSKKLLLSDSGFYLCAWSRGGARRISYNEQFFGPGTRLTVL.

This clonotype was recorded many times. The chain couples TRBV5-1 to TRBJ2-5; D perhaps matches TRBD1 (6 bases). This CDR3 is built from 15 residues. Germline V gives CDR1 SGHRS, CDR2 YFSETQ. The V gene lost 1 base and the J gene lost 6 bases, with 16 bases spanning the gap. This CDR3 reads CASSLQGLSAKTQYF. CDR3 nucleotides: TGCGCCAGCAGCTTGCAGGGGCTCTCGGCAAAGACCCAGTACTTC.

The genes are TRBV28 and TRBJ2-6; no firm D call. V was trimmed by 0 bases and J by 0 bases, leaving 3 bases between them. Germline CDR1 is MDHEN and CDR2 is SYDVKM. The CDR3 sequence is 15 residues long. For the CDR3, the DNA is TGTGCCAGCAGTTTATGGGACTCTGGGGCCAACGTCCTGACTTTC. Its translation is CASSLWDSGANVLTF.

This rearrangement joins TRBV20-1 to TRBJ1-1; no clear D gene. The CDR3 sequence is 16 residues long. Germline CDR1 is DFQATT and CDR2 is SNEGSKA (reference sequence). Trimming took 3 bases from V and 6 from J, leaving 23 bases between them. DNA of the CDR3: TGCAGTGCTAGCCAAACCGGGCTCCGGAGGAGGGCTGAAGCTTTCTTT. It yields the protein CSASQTGLRRRAEAFF.

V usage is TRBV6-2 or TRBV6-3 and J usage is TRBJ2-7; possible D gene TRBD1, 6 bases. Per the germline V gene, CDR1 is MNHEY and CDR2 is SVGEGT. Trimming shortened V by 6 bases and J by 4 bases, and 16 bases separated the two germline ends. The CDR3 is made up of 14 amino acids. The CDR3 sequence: CASSELEGEYEQYF. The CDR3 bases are TGTGCCAGCAGCGAATTAGAGGGGGAGTACGAGCAGTACTTC.

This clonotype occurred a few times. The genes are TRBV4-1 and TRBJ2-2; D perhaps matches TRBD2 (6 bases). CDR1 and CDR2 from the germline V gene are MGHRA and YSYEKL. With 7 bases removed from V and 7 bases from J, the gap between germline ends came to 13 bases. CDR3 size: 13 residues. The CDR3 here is CASKPSEGGELFF. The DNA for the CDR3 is TGCGCCAGCAAGCCTAGCGAGGGCGGGGAGCTGTTTTTT.

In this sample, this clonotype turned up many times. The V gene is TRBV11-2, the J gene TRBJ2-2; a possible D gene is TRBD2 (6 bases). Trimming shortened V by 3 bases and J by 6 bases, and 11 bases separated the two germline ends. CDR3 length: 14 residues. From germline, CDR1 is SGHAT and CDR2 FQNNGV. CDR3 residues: CASSLSRGSGELFF. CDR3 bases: TGTGCCAGCAGCTTGTCACGGGGGTCCGGGGAGCTGTTTTTT.

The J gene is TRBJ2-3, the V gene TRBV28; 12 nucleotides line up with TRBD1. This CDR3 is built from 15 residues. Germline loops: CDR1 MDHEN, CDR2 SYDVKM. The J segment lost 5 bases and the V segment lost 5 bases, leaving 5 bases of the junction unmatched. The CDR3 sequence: CASSPGTGGVDTQYF. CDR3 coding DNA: TGTGCCAGCAGTCCTGGGACAGGGGGCGTAGATACGCAGTATTTT.

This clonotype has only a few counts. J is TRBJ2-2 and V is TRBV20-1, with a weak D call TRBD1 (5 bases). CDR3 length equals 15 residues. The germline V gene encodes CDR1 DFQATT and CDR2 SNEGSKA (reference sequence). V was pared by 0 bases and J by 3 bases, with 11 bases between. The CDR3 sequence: CSARDRTGYTGELFF. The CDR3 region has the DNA TGCAGTGCTAGAGATCGAACAGGATACACCGGGGAGCTGTTTTTT.

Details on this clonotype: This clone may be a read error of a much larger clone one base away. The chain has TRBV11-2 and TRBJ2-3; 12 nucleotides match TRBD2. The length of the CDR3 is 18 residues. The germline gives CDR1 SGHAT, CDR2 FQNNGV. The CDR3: CAGSLVSGLAGSTDTQYF. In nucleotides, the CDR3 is TGTGCCGGCAGCTTAGTTTCCGGACTAGCGGGAAGCACAGATACGCAGTATTTT.

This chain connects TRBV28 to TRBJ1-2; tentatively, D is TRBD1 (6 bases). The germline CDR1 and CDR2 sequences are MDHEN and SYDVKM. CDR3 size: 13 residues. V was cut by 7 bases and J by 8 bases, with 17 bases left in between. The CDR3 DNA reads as TGTGCCAGCACCATCCCGGCCAGGGGAGGCTACACCTTC. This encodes CASTIPARGGYTF.

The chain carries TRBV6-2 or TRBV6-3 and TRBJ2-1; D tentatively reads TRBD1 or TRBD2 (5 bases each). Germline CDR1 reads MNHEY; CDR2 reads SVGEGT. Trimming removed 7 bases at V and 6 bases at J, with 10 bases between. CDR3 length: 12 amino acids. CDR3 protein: CASTIGGNEQFF. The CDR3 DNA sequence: TGTGCCAGCACCATTGGGGGCAATGAGCAGTTCTTC.

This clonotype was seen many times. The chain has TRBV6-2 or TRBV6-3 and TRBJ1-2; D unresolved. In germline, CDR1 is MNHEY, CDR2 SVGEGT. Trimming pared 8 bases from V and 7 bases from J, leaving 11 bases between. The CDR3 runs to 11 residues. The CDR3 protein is CASHGVAGYTF. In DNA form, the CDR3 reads TGTGCCAGCCATGGGGTGGCTGGCTACACCTTC.

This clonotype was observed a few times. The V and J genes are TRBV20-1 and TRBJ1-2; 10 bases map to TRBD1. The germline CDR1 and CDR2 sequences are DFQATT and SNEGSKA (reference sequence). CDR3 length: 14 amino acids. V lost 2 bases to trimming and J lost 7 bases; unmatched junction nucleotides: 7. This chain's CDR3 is CSARYGQGVGGYTF. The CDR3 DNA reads TGCAGTGCTAGATATGGACAGGGGGTTGGTGGCTACACCTTC.

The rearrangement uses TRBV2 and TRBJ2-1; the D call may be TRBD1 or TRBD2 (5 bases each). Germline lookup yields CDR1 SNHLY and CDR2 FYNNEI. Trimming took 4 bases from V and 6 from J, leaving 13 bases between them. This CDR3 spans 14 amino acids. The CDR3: CASSVRDPINEQFF. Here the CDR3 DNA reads TGTGCCAGCAGTGTCCGGGACCCGATCAATGAGCAGTTCTTC. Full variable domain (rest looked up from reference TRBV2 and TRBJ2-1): EPEVTQTPSHQVTQMGQEVILRCVPISNHLYFYWYRQILGQKVEFLVSFYNNEISEKSEIFDDQFSVERPDGSNFTLKIRSTKLEDSAMYFCASSVRDPINEQFFGPGTRLTVL.

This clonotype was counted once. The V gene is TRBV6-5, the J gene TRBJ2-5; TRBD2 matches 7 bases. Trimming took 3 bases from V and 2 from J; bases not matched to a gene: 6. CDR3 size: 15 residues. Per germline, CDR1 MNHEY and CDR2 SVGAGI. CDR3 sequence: CASSYRGGRQETQYF. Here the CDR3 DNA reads TGTGCCAGCAGTTATCGCGGGGGTAGGCAAGAGACCCAGTACTTC.

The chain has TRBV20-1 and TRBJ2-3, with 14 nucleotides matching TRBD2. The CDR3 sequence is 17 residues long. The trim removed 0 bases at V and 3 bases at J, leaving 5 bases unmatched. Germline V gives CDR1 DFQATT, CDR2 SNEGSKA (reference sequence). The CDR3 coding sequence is TGCAGTGCTAGAGATGGGACTAGCGGGAGTGTTACAGATACGCAGTATTTT. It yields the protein CSARDGTSGSVTDTQYF.

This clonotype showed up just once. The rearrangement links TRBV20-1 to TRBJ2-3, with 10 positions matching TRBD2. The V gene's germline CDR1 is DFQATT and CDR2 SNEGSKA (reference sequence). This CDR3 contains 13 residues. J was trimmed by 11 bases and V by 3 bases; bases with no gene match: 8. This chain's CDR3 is CSASSGGAELQYF. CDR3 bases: TGCAGTGCTAGCAGCGGGGGGGCGGAATTGCAGTATTTT.

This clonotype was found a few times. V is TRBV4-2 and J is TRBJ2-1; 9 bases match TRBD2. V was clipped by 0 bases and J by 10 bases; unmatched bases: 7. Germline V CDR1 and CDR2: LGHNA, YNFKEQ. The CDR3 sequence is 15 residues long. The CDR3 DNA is TGTGCCAGCAGCCAAGATAACAGCGGGAGGTGGGAGCAGTTCTTC. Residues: CASSQDNSGRWEQFF.